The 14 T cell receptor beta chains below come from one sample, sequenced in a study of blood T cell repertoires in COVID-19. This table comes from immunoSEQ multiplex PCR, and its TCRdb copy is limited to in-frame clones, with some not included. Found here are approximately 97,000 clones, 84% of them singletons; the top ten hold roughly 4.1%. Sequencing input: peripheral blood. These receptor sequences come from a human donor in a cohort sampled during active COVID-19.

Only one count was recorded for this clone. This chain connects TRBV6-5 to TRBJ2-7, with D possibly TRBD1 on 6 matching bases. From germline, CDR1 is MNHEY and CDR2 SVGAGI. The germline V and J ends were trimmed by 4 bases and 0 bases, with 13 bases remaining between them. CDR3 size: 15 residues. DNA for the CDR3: TGTGCCAGCAGTTGGGTTACAGGGAGCTCCTACGAGCAGTACTTC. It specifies CASSWVTGSSYEQYF.

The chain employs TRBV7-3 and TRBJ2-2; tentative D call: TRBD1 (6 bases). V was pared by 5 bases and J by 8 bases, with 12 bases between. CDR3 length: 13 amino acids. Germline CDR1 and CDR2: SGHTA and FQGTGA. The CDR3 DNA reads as TGTGCCAGCAGCCCGCAGGGGACGGGGGAGCTGTTTTTT. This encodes CASSPQGTGELFF.

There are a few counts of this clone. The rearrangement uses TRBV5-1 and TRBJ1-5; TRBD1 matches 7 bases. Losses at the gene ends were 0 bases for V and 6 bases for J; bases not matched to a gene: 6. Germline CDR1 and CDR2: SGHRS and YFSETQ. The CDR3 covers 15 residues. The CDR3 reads CASSLEGARSQPQHF. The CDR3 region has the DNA TGCGCCAGCAGCTTGGAGGGGGCTAGGAGTCAGCCCCAGCATTTT. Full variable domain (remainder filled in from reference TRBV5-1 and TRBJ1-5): KAGVTQTPRYLIKTRGQQVTLSCSPISGHRSVSWYQQTPGQGLQFLFEYFSETQRNKGNFPGRFSGRQFSNSRSEMNVSTLELGDSALYLCASSLEGARSQPQHFGDGTRLSIL.

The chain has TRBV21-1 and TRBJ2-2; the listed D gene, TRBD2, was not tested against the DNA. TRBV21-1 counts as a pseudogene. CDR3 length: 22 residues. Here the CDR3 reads CASSNHSRQRVLAGANTGELFF. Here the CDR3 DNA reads TGTGCCAGCAGCAACCACTCCCGGCAGAGGGTCCTAGCGGGGGCCAACACCGGGGAGCTGTTTTTT.

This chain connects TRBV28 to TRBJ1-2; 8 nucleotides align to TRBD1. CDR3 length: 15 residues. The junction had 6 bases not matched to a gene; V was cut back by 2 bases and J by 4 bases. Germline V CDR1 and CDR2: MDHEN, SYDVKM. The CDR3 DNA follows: TGTGCCAGCAGTTTAACGGGACAGGTGATCTATGGCTACACCTTC. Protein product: CASSLTGQVIYGYTF.

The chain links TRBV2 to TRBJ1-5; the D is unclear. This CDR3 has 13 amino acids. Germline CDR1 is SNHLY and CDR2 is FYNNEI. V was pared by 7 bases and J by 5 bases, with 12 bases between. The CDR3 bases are TGTGCCAGCAAGATAGAACGCGATCAGCCCCAGCATTTT. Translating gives CASKIERDQPQHF.

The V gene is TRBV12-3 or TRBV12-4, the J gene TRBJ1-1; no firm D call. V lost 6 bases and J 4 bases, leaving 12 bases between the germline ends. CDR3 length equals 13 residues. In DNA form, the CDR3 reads TGTGCCAGCAGCTTGAACGGAGGCACTGAAGCTTTCTTT. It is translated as CASSLNGGTEAFF.

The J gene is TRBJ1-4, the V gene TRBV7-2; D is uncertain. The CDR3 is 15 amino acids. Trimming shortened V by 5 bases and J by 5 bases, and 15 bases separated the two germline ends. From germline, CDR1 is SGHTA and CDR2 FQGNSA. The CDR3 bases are TGTGCCAGCAGCAAAGGTGTCCGGGGAAATGAAAAACTGTTTTTT. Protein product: CASSKGVRGNEKLFF.

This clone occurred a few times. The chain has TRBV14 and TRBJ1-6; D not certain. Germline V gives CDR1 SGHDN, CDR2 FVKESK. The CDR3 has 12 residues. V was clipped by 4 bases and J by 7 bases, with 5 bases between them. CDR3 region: CASSRLNSPLHF. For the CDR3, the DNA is TGTGCCAGCAGCCGTTTAAATTCACCCCTCCACTTT.

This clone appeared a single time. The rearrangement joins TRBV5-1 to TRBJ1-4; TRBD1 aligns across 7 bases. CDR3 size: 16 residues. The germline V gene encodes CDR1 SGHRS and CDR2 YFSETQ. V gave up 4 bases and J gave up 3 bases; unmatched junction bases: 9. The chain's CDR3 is CASSPPVGTANEKLFF. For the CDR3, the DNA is TGCGCCAGCAGCCCCCCAGTCGGGACAGCTAATGAAAAACTGTTTTTT.

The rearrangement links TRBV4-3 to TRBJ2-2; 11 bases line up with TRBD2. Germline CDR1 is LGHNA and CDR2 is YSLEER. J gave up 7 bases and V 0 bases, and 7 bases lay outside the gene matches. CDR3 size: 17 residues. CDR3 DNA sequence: TGCGCCAGCAGCCAAGATCATAGCGGGGGGGCCAACGGGGAGCTGTTTTTT. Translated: CASSQDHSGGANGELFF.

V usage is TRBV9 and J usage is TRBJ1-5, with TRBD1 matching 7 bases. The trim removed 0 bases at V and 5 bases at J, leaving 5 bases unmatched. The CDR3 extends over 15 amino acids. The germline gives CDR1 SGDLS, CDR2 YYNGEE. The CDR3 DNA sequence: TGTGCCAGCAGCGTAGGAGGGACAGAATATCAGCCCCAGCATTTT. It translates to CASSVGGTEYQPQHF.

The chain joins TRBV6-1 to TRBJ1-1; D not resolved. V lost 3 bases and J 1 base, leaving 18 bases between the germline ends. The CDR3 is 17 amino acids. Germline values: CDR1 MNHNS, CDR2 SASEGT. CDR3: CASSDGRDSVRNTEAFF. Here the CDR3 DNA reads TGTGCCAGCAGTGATGGGAGGGATTCTGTGAGGAACACTGAAGCTTTCTTT.

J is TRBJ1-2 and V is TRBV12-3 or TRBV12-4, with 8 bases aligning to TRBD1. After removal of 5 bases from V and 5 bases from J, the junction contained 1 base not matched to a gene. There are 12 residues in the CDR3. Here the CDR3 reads CASSDRGYGYTF. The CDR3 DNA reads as TGTGCCAGCAGTGACAGGGGTTATGGCTACACCTTC.